Included here is one TCR beta chain sequence, with context. What it binds is not known. CDR1 is LNHDA, CDR2 SQIVND, per germline (reference sequence). The CDR3 covers 14 residues. Trimming took 9 bases from V and 8 from J, leaving 17 bases between them. PCR involved 60 Vbeta and 13 Jbeta primers. Some clones are missing from TCRdb's copy, which holds only in-frame ones; the method was immunoSEQ multiplex PCR. Here the sample spans about 150,000 clones, roughly 79% being singletons. This specimen belongs to a study of cytomegalovirus exposure and HLA in healthy donors. Healthy bone marrow donors formed the donor group. Broader study findings: Excluded were some V segments that proved indistinguishable, including TRBV6-2 and TRBV6-3.

The clonotype was recovered from a woman in her thirties or forties in good health and CMV-seropositive. Sequencing was done on a sample of PBMCs. The chain recombines TRBV19 with TRBJ1-6; D remains unclear. The CDR3 sequence: CASRLRGWDSPLHF. CDR3 DNA: TGTGCCAGCCGACTGCGAGGTTGGGATTCACCCCTCCACTTT.